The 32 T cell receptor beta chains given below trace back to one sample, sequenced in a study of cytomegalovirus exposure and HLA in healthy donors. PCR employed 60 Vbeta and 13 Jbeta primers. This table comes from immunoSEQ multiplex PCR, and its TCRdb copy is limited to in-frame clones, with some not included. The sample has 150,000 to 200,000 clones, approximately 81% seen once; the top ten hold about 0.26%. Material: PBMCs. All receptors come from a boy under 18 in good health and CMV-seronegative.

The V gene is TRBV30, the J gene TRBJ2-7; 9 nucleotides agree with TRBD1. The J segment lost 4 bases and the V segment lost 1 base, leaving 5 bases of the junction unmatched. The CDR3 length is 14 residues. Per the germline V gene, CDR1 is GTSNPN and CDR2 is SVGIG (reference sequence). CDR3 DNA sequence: TGTGCCTGGAGTGGGGACAGGGCCCGGTACGAGCAGTACTTC. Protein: CAWSGDRARYEQYF.

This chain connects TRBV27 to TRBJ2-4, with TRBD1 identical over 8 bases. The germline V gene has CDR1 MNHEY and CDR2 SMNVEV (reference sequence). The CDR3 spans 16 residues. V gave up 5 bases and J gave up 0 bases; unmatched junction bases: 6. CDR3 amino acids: CASSRDRTLAKNIQYF. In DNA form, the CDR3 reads TGTGCCAGCAGTAGGGACAGGACTCTAGCCAAAAACATTCAGTACTTC.

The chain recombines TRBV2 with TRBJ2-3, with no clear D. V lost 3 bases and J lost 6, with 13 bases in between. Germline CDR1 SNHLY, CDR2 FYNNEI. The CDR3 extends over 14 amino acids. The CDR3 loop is CASSDLLDGDTQYF. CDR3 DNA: TGTGCCAGCAGTGATTTGCTAGATGGGGATACGCAGTATTTT.

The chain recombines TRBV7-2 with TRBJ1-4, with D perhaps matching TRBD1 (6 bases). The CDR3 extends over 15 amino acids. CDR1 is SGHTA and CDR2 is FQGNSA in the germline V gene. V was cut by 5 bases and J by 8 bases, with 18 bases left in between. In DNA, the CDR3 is TGTGCCAGCAGCCCATGGGGGAACAGGGTGGAAAAACTGTTTTTT. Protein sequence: CASSPWGNRVEKLFF. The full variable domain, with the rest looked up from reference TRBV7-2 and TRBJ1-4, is GAGVSQSPSNKVTEKGKDVELRCDPISGHTALYWYRQSLGQGLEFLIYFQGNSAPDKSGLPSDRFSAERTGGSVSTLTIQRTQQEDSAVYLCASSPWGNRVEKLFFGSGTQLSVL.

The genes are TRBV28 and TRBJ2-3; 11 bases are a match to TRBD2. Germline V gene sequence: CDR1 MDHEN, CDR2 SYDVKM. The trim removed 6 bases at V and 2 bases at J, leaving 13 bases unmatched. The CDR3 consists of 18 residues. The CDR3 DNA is TGTGCCAGCAGGACCGGGACTAGCGGACTAGGTTTCACAGATACGCAGTATTTT. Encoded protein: CASRTGTSGLGFTDTQYF.

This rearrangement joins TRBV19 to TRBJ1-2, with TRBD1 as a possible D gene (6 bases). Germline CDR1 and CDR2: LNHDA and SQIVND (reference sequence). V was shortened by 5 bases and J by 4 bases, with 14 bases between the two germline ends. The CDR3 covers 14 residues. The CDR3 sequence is CASSQAGTTYGYTF. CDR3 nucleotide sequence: TGTGCCAGTAGTCAAGCCGGGACAACCTATGGCTACACCTTC.

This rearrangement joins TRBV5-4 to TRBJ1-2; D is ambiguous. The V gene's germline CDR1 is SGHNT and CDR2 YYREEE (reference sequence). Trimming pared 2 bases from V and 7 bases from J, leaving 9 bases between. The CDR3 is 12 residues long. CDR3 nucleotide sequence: TGTGCCAGCAGCTTAATCGGCGGTGGCTACACCTTC. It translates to CASSLIGGGYTF.

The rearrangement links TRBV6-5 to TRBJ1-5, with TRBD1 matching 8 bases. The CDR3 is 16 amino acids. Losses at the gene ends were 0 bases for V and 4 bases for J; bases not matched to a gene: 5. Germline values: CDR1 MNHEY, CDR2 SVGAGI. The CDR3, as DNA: TGTGCCAGCAGTTACTCGGCGGGACAGGAAAATCAGCCCCAGCATTTT. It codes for CASSYSAGQENQPQHF.

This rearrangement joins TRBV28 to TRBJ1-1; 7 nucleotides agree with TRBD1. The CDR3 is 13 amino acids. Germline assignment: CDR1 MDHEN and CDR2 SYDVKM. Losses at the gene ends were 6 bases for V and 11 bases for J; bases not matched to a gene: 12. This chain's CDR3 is CASSYSTGVAAFF. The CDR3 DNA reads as TGTGCCAGCAGCTACTCAACAGGGGTCGCTGCTTTCTTT.

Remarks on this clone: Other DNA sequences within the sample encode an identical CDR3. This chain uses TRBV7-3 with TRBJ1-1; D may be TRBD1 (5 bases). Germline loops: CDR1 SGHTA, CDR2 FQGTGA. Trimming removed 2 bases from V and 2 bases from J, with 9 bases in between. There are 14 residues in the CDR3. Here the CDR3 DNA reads TGTGCCAGCAGCTTAGGGCAGGGAAACACTGAAGCTTTCTTT. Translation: CASSLGQGNTEAFF.

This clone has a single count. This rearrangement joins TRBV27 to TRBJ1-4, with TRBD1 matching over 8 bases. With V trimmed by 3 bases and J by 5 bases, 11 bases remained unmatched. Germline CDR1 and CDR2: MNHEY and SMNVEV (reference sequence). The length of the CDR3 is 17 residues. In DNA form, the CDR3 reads TGTGCCAGCAGTTTTTCGACAGGGGATGCGGAAAATGAAAAACTGTTTTTT. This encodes CASSFSTGDAENEKLFF.

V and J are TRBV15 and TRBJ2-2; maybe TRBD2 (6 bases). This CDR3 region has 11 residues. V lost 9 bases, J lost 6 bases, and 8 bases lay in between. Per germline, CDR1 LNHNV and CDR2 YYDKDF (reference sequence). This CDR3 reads CATGGPGELFF. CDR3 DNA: TGTGCCACTGGAGGGCCCGGGGAGCTGTTTTTT.

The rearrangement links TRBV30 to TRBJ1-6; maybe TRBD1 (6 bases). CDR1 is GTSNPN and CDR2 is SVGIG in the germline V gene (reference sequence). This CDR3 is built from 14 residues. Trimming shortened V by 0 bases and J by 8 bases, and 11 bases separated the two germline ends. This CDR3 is CAWSVGRGYSPLHF. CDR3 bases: TGTGCCTGGAGTGTAGGGAGGGGGTATTCACCCCTCCACTTT.

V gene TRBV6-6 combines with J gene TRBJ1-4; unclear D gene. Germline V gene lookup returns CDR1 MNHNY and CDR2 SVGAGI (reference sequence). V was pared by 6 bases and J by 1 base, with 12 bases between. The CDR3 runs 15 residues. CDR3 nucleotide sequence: TGTGCCAGCAGCCATCTTGCCGGAACTAATGAAAAACTGTTTTTT. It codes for CASSHLAGTNEKLFF.

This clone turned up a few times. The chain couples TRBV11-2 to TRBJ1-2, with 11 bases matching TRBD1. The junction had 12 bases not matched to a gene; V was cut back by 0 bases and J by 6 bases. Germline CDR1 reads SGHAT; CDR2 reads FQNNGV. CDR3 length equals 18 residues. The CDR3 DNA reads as TGTGCCAGCAGCTTAGATCCCCCGCCCTGGACAGGGGGCGATGGCTACACCTTC. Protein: CASSLDPPPWTGGDGYTF.

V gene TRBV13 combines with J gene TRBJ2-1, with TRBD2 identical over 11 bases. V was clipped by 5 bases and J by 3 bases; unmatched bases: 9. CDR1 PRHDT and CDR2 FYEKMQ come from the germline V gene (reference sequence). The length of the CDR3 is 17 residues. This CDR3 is CASSGGASGGNYNEQFF. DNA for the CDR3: TGTGCCAGCAGCGGGGGGGCTAGCGGGGGGAACTACAATGAGCAGTTCTTC. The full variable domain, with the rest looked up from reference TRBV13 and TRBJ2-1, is AAGVIQSPRHLIKEKRETATLKCYPIPRHDTVYWYQQGPGQDPQFLISFYEKMQSDKGSIPDRFSAQQFSDYHSELNMSSLELGDSALYFCASSGGASGGNYNEQFFGPGTRLTVL.

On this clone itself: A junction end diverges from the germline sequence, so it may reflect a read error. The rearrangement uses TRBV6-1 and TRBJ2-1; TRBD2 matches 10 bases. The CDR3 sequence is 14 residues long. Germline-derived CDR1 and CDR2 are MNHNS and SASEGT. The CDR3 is CASREAGGGNEQFF. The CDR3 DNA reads TGTGCCAGCAGGGAAGCGGGAGGGGGCAATGAGCAGTTCTTC.

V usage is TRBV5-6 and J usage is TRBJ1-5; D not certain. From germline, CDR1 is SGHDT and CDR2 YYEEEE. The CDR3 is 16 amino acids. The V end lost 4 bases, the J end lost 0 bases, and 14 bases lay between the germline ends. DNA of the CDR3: TGTGCCAGCAGCACGTACGCGGAGTATAGCAATCAGCCCCAGCATTTT. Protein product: CASSTYAEYSNQPQHF. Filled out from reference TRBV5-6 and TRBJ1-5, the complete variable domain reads DAGVTQSPTHLIKTRGQQVTLRCSPKSGHDTVSWYQQALGQGPQFIFQYYEEEERQRGNFPDRFSGHQFPNYSSELNVNALLLGDSALYLCASSTYAEYSNQPQHFGDGTRLSIL.

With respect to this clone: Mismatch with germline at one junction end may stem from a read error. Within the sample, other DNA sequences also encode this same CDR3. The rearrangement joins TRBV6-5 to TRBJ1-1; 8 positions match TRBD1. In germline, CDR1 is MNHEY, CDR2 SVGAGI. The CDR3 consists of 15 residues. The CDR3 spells CASSYVWDRNTEAFF. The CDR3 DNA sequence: TGTGCCAGCAGTTACGTCTGGGACAGGAACACTGAGGCTTTCTTT.

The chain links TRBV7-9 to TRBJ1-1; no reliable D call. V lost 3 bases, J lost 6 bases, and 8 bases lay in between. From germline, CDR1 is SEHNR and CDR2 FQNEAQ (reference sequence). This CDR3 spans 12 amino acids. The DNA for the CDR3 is TGTGCCAGCAGCTTTTCCCCCTCTGAAGCTTTCTTT. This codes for CASSFSPSEAFF.

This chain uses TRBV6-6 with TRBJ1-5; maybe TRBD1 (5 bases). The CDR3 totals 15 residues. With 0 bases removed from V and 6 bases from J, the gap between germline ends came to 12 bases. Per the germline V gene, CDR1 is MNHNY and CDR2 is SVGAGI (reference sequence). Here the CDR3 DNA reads TGTGCCAGCAGTTACTCACTTCCTAGGGGTCAGCCCCAGCATTTT. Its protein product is CASSYSLPRGQPQHF.

CDR3 DNA sequence: TGTGCCAGCAGCACCCTACTAGGTTCAGATACGCAGTATTTT. This sequence encodes CASSTLLGSDTQYF. The chain joins TRBV7-8 to TRBJ2-3; weak D call: TRBD2 (5 bases). The CDR3 has 14 amino acids. V was trimmed by 5 bases and J by 4 bases, leaving 13 bases between them. Germline V gives CDR1 SGHVS, CDR2 FQNEAQ.

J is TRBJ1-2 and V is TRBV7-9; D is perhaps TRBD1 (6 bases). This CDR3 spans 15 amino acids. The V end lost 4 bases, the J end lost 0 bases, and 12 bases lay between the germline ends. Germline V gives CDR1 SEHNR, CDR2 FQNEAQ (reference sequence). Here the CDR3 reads CASSSGQYTNYGYTF. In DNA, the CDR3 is TGTGCCAGCAGCTCCGGACAGTACACTAACTATGGCTACACCTTC.

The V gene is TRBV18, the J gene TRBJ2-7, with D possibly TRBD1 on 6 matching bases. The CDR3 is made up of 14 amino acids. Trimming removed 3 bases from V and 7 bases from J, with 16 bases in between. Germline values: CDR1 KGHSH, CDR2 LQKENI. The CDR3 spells CASSPGVGHEEQYF. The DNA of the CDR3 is TGTGCCAGCTCACCTGGGGTGGGACACGAAGAGCAGTACTTC. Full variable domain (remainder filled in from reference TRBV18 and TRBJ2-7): NAGVMQNPRHLVRRRGQEARLRCSPMKGHSHVYWYRQLPEEGLKFMVYLQKENIIDESGMPKERFSAEFPKEGPSILRIQQVVRGDSAAYFCASSPGVGHEEQYFGPGTRLTVT.

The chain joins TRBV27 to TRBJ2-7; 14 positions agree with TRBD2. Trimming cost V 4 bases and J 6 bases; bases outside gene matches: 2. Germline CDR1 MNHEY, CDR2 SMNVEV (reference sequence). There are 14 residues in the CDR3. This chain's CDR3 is CASSSGTSGSEQYF. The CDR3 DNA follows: TGTGCCAGCAGTTCAGGGACTAGCGGGAGCGAGCAGTACTTC.

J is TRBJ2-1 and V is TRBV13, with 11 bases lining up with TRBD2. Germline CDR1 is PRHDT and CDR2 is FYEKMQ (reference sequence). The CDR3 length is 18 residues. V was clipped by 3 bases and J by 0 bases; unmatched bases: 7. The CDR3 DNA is TGTGCCAGCAGCTTTATAGCGGGAGGGACCCGCTCCTACAATGAGCAGTTCTTC. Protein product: CASSFIAGGTRSYNEQFF.

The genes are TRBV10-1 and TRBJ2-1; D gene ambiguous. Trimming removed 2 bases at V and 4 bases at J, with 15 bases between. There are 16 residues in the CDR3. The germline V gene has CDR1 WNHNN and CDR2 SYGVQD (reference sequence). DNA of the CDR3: TGCGCCAGCAGTGAGGTCGGTGGCGGAGAGTACAATGAGCAGTTCTTC. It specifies CASSEVGGGEYNEQFF.

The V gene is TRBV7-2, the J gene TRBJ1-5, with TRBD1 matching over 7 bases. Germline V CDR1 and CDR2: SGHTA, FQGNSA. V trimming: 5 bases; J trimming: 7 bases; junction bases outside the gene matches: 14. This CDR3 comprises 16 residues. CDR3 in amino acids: CASSRATGPGGQPQHF. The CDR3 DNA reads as TGTGCCAGCAGCCGTGCGACAGGGCCGGGTGGCCAGCCCCAGCATTTT.

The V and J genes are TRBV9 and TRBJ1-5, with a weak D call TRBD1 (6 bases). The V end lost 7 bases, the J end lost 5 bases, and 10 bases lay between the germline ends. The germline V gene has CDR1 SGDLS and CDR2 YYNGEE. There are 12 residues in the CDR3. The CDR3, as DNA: TGTGCCAGCGGGGGGGGGCATCAGCCCCAGCATTTT. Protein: CASGGGHQPQHF.

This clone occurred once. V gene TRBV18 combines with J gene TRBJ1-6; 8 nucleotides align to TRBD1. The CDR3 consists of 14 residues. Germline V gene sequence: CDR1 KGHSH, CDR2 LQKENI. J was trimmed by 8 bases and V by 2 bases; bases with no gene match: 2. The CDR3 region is CASSPNRGDSPLHF. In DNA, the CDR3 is TGTGCCAGCTCACCAAACAGGGGGGATTCACCCCTCCACTTT. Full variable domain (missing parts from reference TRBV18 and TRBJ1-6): NAGVMQNPRHLVRRRGQEARLRCSPMKGHSHVYWYRQLPEEGLKFMVYLQKENIIDESGMPKERFSAEFPKEGPSILRIQQVVRGDSAAYFCASSPNRGDSPLHFGNGTRLTVT.

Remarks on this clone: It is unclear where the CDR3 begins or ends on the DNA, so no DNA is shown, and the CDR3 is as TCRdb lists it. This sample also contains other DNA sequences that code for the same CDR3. The CDR3 loop is CASSLFAGVGPGTDTQYF. The chain links TRBV27 to TRBJ2-3; TRBD2, as called in the table, went unchecked against the DNA. Germline V gene lookup returns CDR1 MNHEY and CDR2 SMNVEV (reference sequence). 18 amino acids form the CDR3, both terminal residues included.

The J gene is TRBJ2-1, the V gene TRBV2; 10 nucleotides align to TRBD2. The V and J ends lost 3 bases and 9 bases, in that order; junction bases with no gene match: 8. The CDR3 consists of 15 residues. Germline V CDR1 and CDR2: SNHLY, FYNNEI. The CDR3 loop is CASSETLAGVVEQFF. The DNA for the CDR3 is TGTGCCAGCAGTGAGACGCTAGCGGGAGTGGTTGAGCAGTTCTTC.